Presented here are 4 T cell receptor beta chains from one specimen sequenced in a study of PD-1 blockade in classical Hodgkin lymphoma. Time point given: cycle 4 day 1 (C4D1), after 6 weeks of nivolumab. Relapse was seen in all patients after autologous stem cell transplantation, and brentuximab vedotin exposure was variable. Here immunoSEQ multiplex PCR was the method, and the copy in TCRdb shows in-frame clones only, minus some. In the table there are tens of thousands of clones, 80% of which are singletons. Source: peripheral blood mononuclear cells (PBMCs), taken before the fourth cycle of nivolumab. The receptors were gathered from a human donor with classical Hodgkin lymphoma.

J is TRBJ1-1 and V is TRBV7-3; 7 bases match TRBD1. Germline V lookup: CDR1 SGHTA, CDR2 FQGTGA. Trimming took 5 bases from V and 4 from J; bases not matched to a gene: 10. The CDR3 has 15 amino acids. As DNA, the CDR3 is TGTGCCAGCAGCCCTAATCCAGGGGGGGCCACTGAAGCTTTCTTT. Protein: CASSPNPGGATEAFF.

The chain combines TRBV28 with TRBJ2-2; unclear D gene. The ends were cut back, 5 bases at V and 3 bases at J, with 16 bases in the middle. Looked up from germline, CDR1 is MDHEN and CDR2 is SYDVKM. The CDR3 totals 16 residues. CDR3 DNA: TGTGCCAGCAGTCCCCTTTTGTTTGGGGACACCGGGGAGCTGTTTTTT. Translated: CASSPLLFGDTGELFF.

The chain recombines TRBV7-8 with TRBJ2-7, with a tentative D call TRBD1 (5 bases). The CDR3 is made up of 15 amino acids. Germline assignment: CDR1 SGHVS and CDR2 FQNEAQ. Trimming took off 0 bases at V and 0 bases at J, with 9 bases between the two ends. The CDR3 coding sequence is TGTGCCAGCAGCTTAGCGCAGGGCTACTCCTACGAGCAGTACTTC. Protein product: CASSLAQGYSYEQYF.

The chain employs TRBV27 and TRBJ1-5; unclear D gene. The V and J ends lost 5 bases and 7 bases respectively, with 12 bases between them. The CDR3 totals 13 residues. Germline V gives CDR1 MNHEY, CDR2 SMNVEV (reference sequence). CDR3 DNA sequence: TGTGCCAGCAGTGCGTATTACGAACAGCCCCAGCATTTT. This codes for CASSAYYEQPQHF.